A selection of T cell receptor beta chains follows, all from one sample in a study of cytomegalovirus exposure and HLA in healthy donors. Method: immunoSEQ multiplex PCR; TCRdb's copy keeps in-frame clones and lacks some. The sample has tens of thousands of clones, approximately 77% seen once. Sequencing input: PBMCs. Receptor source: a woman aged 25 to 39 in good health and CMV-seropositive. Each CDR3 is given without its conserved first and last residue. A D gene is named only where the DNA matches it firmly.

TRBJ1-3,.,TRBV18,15,ASSPLGQSGSGNTIY
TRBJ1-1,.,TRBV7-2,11,ASSSSRVAEAF
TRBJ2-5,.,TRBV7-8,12,ASSLVGGLETQY
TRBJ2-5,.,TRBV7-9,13,ASSLGEVDLETQY
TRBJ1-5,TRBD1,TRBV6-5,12,ASSRGQSNQPQH
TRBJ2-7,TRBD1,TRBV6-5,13,ASSVPGQGSYEQY
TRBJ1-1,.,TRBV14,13,ASSRPGVSNTEAF
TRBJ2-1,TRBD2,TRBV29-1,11,SVGSGRGNEQF
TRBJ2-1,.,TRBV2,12,ASSEQGPSNEQF
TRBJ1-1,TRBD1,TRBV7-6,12,ASSFQGGNTEAF
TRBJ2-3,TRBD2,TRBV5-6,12,ASSPGLAGGTQY
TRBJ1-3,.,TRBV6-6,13,ASSYTAGDLNTIY
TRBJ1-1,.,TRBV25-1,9,ASLLGQEAF